Below, one TCR beta chain is given with its context. Its target is unknown. These data originate in a study of CD8 T cells in ankylosing spondylitis. Points from the study as a whole: A TCR beta motif of 7 to 9 highly homologous variants seemed to mark ankylosing spondylitis blood. Clones linked to disease were reported to show significant enrichment in matched ankylosing spondylitis synovial fluid.

The V gene end was trimmed by 2 bases and the J gene end by 0 bases; junction bases not matched to a gene: 3. The germline CDR1 and CDR2 sequences are SGHVS and FQNEAQ. The CDR3 length is 15 residues. TCRdb processed the 5' RACE reads anew with MiXCR; each CDR3 protein has one entry. The sample shows about 440,000 distinct CDR3 sequences, approximately 17% of them seen only once. The TCR was taken from a male donor with ankylosing spondylitis. The specimen sequenced was blood, either unsorted or a sorted T cell fraction (not recorded which). The chain recombines TRBV7-8 with TRBJ2-7, with 8 bases fitting TRBD2. The CDR3 protein is CASSLLAGTSYEQYF. Here the CDR3 DNA reads TGTGCCAGCAGCTTATTAGCGGGAACCTCCTACGAGCAGTACTTC.